This T cell receptor (beta chain) was found in a study of blood T cells in healthy people across ages. CDR3 length: 14 residues. V lost 5 bases to trimming and J lost 5 bases, with 15 bases between them. Using a J-beta primer mix together with a sample-barcoded 5' primer, a second PCR was run for roughly 7 to 11 cycles. TCRdb used MiXCR to reprocess the 5' RACE reads, holding one entry per CDR3 protein. The sample has around 990,000 distinct CDR3 sequences, approximately 38% seen once; the top ten hold around 13%. V is TRBV12-3 or TRBV12-4 and J is TRBJ2-5; TRBD2 is a possible D gene (7 bases). This TCR derives from a man aged 18 to 35 in good health. The specimen sequenced was blood. In DNA form, the CDR3 reads TGTGCCAGCAGTCCAAGCGCGGGGGCTGAGACCCAGTACTTC. It is translated as CASSPSAGAETQYF.